Below, 9 T cell receptor beta chains from the same sample are listed, as sequenced in a study of blood T cells in healthy people across ages. PCR was performed a second time for about 7 to 12 cycles using a sample-barcoded 5' primer and a J-beta primer mix. TCRdb re-analysed the 5' RACE reads in MiXCR, keeping a single row per CDR3 protein. The sample contains approximately 830,000 distinct CDR3 sequences, 60% to 80% of which appear only once. Material: blood. Receptors were obtained from a man aged 25-45 years in good health.

The chain carries TRBV7-9 and TRBJ1-5; D perhaps matches TRBD1 (5 bases). The CDR3 runs to 12 residues. V shed 10 bases and J shed 10 bases, with 17 bases lying between them. Germline lookup yields CDR1 SEHNR and CDR2 FQNEAQ (reference sequence). The CDR3 DNA follows: TGTGCCACCGGTACAGGTCCCCGACCCCAGCATTTT. It encodes CATGTGPRPQHF.

This sequence joins TRBV5-1 and TRBJ2-7; D call uncertain. This CDR3 has 15 residues. Trimming cost V 0 bases and J 3 bases, with 13 bases left between them. Looked up from germline, CDR1 is SGHRS and CDR2 is YFSETQ. The CDR3, as DNA: TGCGCCAGCAGCTTGGGTTTTGGGCTCAACTACGAGCAGTACTTC. Translated, it gives CASSLGFGLNYEQYF.

The CDR3 spells CATSDGVGETQYF. CDR3 nucleotides: TGTGCCACCAGTGACGGAGTGGGAGAGACCCAGTACTTC. The V gene is TRBV24-1, the J gene TRBJ2-5; D is unclear. The germline gives CDR1 KGHDR, CDR2 SFDVKD. CDR3 size: 13 residues. Trimming pared 4 bases from V and 4 bases from J, leaving 9 bases between.

This sequence joins TRBV20-1 and TRBJ2-5; unclear D gene. V lost 4 bases to trimming and J lost 0 bases, with 12 bases between them. The CDR3 has 14 residues. CDR1 and CDR2 (germline): DFQATT, SNEGSKA (reference sequence). The CDR3 is CSATLLNYQETQYF. The CDR3 DNA reads as TGCAGTGCTACTCTCCTTAACTACCAAGAGACCCAGTACTTC.

The chain employs TRBV4-1 and TRBJ2-3; D call uncertain. V lost 4 bases and J 6 bases, leaving 20 bases between the germline ends. This CDR3 is 16 amino acids long. Germline V gene data show CDR1 as MGHRA and CDR2 as YSYEKL. The CDR3: CASSPTAALRTDTQYF. The CDR3 nucleotides are TGCGCCAGCAGCCCCACGGCCGCTCTAAGGACGGATACGCAGTATTTT.

A few counts support this clonotype. The gene calls are TRBV6-6 and TRBJ2-5; a possible D gene is TRBD1 (5 bases). There are 12 residues in the CDR3. Trimming removed 7 bases at V and 4 bases at J, with 10 bases between. Germline CDR1 MNHNY, CDR2 SVGAGI (reference sequence). The CDR3 DNA reads as TGTGCCAGCACCTTCCAGGGAGAGACCCAGTACTTC. As protein: CASTFQGETQYF.

This clonotype appeared a few times. The genes are TRBV7-8 and TRBJ2-7; 8 bases map to TRBD2. V was pared by 1 base and J by 0 bases, with 2 bases of the junction left unmatched. The CDR3 extends over 15 amino acids. Germline CDR1 and CDR2: SGHVS and FQNEAQ. The CDR3 spells CASSLGRGVSYEQYF. In DNA form, the CDR3 reads TGTGCCAGCAGCTTAGGGCGGGGGGTCTCCTACGAGCAGTACTTC. Together with reference TRBV7-8 and TRBJ2-7, the CDR3 gives the full variable domain: GAGVSQSPRYKVAKRGQDVALRCDPISGHVSLFWYQQALGQGPEFLTYFQNEAQLDKSGLPSDRFFAERPEGSVSTLKIQRTQQEDSAVYLCASSLGRGVSYEQYFGPGTRLTVT.

This chain uses TRBV4-2 with TRBJ1-2; D possibly corresponds to TRBD1 (5 bases). Germline CDR1 is LGHNA and CDR2 is YNFKEQ. The V gene lost 1 base and the J gene lost 6 bases, with 12 bases spanning the gap. The CDR3 has 14 residues. CDR3 in amino acids: CASSQGPQVDGYTF. CDR3 sequence (DNA): TGTGCCAGCAGCCAAGGACCACAGGTGGATGGCTACACCTTC.

The chain links TRBV20-1 to TRBJ2-3, with D tentatively TRBD1 (7 bases). The V end was cut by 1 base, the J end by 4 bases, with 9 bases between. Germline assignment: CDR1 DFQATT and CDR2 SNEGSKA (reference sequence). CDR3 length: 13 amino acids. This CDR3 reads CSARGRGPDTQYF. The DNA for the CDR3 is TGCAGTGCTAGAGGGAGGGGGCCAGATACGCAGTATTTT.